This T cell receptor (beta chain) was sequenced in a study of blood T cell repertoires in COVID-19. About the research overall: The analysed material was cDNA or gDNA that came from T cells, B-cell-depleted T cells, or PBMCs.

Individuals drawn from 24 US areas were roughly 18 to 95 years old. Participants had their cohort set by participant-reported clinical history. The data were produced by immunoSEQ multiplex PCR, yet TCRdb's version contains in-frame clones alone and is incomplete. The data contain under 300,000 clones, approximately 91% of them singletons. The V gene lost 5 bases and the J gene lost 4 bases, with 9 bases spanning the gap. CDR1 and CDR2 from the germline V gene are SGHTA and FQGNSA. The CDR3 loop spans 13 amino acids. The clonotype was recovered from a middle-aged woman with acute COVID-19. Source material: PBMCs or T cells enriched from blood (not recorded which). The chain joins TRBV7-2 to TRBJ1-5; D not certain. CDR3 amino acids: CASSPGRNQPQHF. CDR3 DNA sequence: TGTGCCAGCAGCCCGGGTCGGAATCAGCCCCAGCATTTT.